This paragraph covers one T cell receptor beta chain sequence. Its specificity is unknown. These data belong to a study of cytomegalovirus exposure and HLA in healthy donors. Points from the study as a whole: Testing in vitro showed a few CMV-associated chains specific for CMV antigens. Among TCR beta chains, those listed as cytomegalovirus-associated numbered fewer than 200.

Here immunoSEQ multiplex PCR was the method, and the copy in TCRdb shows in-frame clones only, minus some. The sample includes fewer than 65,000 clones, roughly nine tenths of them seen just once. The receptor's source is a woman aged 18-29 years in good health and CMV-seronegative. Sequencing input: PBMCs.

The CDR3 coding sequence is TGTGCCAGCAGTGAATTTAGCGAGGAGATCAATGAGCAGTTCTTC. The encoded protein is CASSEFSEEINEQFF. The J gene is TRBJ2-1, the V gene TRBV2; TRBD2 is a possible D gene (5 bases). V lost 2 bases to trimming and J lost 6 bases, with 14 bases between them. The germline gives CDR1 SNHLY, CDR2 FYNNEI. The CDR3 has 15 residues.